This TCR beta chain was obtained from a study of T-cell memory formation after mild COVID-19. Study as a whole: TCR clusters were mostly confined to one donor each.

The V and J ends lost 6 bases and 1 base, in that order; junction bases with no gene match: 1. There are 13 residues in the CDR3. From germline, CDR1 is SQVTM and CDR2 ANQGSEA. This clonotype was counted between two and nine times. MiXCR, run by TCRdb on the 5' RACE reads, gives a single entry per CDR3 protein. The table has some 180,000 distinct CDR3 sequences, roughly 18% seen once; the top ten hold around 3.9%. J is TRBJ1-2 and V is TRBV29-1; TRBD1 aligns across 11 bases. The origin of this receptor is a man aged 18 to 30 who had mild COVID-19 (a few samples of this study predate the infection). Cell type and time point are not known. The sequenced sample consisted of PBMCs or a T cell subset sorted from them (not recorded which). The CDR3 coding sequence is TGCAGCGTGGGACAGGGGGTTAACTATGGCTACACCTTC. This codes for CSVGQGVNYGYTF.